The 5 T cell receptor beta chains in this list originate from one sample, sequenced in a study of cytomegalovirus exposure and HLA in healthy donors. The PCR was carried out with 60 Vbeta primers and 13 Jbeta primers. The table came from immunoSEQ multiplex PCR; TCRdb's copy has only in-frame clones and leaves some out. The table has approximately 170,000 clones, around 80% seen once. The sequencing input was PBMCs. The receptors here all came from a male donor in good health and CMV-seronegative.

Here the CDR3 DNA reads TGCGCCAGCAGTGAGATCCGCCAGGGTAGAGACTACGAGCAGTACTTC. Its protein is CASSEIRQGRDYEQYF. The rearrangement links TRBV10-2 to TRBJ2-7; tentatively, D is TRBD1 (5 bases). The V gene lost 2 bases and the J gene lost 3 bases, with 17 bases spanning the gap. The CDR3 has 16 residues. Germline values: CDR1 WSHSY, CDR2 SAAADI.

This clone was picked up one time. This chain connects TRBV2 to TRBJ2-3; D might be TRBD2 (5 bases). Germline CDR1 and CDR2: SNHLY and FYNNEI. Deletions cut 6 bases from V and 2 bases from J, with 15 bases between. This CDR3 has 15 residues. The CDR3 is CASRDFGGYTDTQYF. CDR3 nucleotide sequence: TGTGCCAGCAGGGACTTTGGCGGATACACAGATACGCAGTATTTT.

V and J are TRBV9 and TRBJ2-5; TRBD2 aligns across 9 bases. Germline V gene data show CDR1 as SGDLS and CDR2 as YYNGEE. The CDR3 spans 15 residues. V gave up 4 bases and J gave up 4 bases; unmatched junction bases: 8. CDR3 sequence (DNA): TGTGCCAGCAGCACCGGGACTAGCCAGCGAGAGACCCAGTACTTC. It encodes CASSTGTSQRETQYF.

V is TRBV6-1 and J is TRBJ1-4; D might be TRBD1 (5 bases). Looked up from germline, CDR1 is MNHNS and CDR2 is SASEGT. The CDR3 loop spans 15 amino acids. Trimming took 4 bases from V and 10 from J, leaving 19 bases between them. The CDR3 DNA sequence: TGTGCCAGCAGTGGGGGGGGAACCCAGGCCTTAAAACTGTTTTTT. Its translation is CASSGGGTQALKLFF.

In this sample, this clone turned up once. The DNA for the CDR3 is TGTGCCAGCAGCGTAGCTCAAGGCCAGGGGGCAAACACCGGGGAGCTGTTTTTT. It is translated as CASSVAQGQGANTGELFF. The V and J genes are TRBV9 and TRBJ2-2, with 8 bases lining up with TRBD1. This CDR3 contains 18 residues. CDR1 and CDR2 (germline): SGDLS, YYNGEE. The V gene end was trimmed by 0 bases and the J gene end by 2 bases; junction bases not matched to a gene: 9.